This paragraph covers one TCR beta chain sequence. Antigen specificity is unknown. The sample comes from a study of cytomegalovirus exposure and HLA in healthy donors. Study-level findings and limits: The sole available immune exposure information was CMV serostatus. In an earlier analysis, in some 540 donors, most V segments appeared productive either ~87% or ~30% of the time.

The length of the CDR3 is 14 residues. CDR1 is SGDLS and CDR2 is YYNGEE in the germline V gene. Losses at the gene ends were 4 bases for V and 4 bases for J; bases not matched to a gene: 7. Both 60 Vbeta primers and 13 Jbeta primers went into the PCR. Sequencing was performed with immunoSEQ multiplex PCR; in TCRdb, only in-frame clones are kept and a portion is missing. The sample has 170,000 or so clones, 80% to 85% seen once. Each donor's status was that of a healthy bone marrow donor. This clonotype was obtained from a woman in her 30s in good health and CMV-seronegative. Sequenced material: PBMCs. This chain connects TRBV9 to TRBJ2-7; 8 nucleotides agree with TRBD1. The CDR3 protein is CASSPEGQAYEQYF. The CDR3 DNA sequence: TGTGCCAGCAGCCCCGAGGGACAGGCATACGAGCAGTACTTC.